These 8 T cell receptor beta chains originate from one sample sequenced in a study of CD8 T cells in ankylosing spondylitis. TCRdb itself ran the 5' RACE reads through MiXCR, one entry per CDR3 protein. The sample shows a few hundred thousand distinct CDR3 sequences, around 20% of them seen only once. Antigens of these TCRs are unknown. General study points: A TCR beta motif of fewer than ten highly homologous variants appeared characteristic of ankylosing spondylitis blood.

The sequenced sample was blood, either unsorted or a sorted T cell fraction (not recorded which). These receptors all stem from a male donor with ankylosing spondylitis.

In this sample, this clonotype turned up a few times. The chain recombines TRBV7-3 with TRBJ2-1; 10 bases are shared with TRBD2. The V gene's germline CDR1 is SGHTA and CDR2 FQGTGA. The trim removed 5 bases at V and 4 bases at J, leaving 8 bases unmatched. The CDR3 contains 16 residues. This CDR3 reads CASSPNILAGYNEQFF. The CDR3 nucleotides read TGTGCCAGCAGCCCCAACATACTAGCGGGGTACAATGAGCAGTTCTTC.

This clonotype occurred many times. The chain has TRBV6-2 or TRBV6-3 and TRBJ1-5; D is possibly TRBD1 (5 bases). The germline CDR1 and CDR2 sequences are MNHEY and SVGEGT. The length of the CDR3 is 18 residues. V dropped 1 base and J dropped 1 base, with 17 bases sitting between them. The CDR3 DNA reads TGTGCCAGCAGTTACTGGCAGGGAGGGCTATACAGCAATCAGCCCCAGCATTTT. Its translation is CASSYWQGGLYSNQPQHF.

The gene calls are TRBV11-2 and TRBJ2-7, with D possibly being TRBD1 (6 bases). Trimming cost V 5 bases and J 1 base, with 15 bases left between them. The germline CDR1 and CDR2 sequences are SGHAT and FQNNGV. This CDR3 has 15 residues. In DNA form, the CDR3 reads TGTGCCAGCAGCGGGGGCAGGGTGAGATCCTACGAGCAGTACTTC. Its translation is CASSGGRVRSYEQYF.

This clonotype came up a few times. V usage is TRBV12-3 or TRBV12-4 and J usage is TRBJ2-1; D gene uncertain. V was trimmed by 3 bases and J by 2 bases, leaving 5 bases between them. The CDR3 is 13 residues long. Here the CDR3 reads CASSFSPYNEQFF. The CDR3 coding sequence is TGTGCCAGCAGTTTTTCCCCCTACAATGAGCAGTTCTTC.

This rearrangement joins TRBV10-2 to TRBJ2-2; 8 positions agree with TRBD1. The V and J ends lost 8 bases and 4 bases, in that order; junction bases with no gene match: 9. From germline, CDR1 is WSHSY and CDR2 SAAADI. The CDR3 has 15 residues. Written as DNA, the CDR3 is TGCGCCAGCGACGGGCAGGGGGCAAGCACCGGGGAGCTGTTTTTT. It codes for CASDGQGASTGELFF.

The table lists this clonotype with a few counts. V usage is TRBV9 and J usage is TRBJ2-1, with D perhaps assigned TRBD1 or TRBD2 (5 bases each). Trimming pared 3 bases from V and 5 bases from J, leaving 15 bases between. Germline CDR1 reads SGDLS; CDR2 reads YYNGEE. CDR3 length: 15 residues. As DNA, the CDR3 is TGTGCCAGCAGCGGGGTGAGGGGAGCGAACAATGAGCAGTTCTTC. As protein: CASSGVRGANNEQFF.

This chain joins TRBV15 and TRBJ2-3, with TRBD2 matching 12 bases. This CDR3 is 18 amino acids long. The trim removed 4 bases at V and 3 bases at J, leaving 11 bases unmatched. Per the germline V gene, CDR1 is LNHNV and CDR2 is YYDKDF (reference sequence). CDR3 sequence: CATSIGTSGLLGTDTQYF. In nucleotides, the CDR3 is TGTGCCACCAGCATAGGGACTAGCGGGCTCTTAGGAACAGATACGCAGTATTTT.

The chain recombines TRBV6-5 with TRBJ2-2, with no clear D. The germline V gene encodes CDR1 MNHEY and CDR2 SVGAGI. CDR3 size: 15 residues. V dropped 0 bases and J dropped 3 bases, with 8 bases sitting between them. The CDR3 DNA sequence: TGTGCCAGCAGTTACTCGGAACCAGACACCGGGGAGCTGTTTTTT. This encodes CASSYSEPDTGELFF.